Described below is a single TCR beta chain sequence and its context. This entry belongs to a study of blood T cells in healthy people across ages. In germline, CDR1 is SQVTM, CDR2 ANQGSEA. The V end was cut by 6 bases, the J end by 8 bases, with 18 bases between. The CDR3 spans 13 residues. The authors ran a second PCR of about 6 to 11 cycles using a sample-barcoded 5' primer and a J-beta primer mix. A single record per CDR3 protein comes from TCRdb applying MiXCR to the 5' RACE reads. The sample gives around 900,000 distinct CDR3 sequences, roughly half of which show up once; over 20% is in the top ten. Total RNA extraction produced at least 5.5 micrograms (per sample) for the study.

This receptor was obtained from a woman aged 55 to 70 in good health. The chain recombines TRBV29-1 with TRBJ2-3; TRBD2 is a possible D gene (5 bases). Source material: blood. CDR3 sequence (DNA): TGCAGCGTGGGCGACGAAGGAGGAGGTACGCAGTATTTT. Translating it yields CSVGDEGGGTQYF.